Below, 18 T cell receptor beta chains from the same sample are listed, as sequenced in a study of T cell responses to AZD1222 COVID-19 vaccine. The data were produced by immunoSEQ multiplex PCR, yet TCRdb's version contains in-frame clones alone and is incomplete. Altogether about 120,000 clones are present, about 89% being singletons, with the ten largest covering approximately 4.9%. Material: peripheral blood, obtained on day 0 of AZD1222 vaccination. Receptors were obtained from an adult in good health.

This rearrangement joins TRBV5-5 to TRBJ2-2; 9 bases are shared with TRBD1. V lost 5 bases and J lost 1; bases outside the gene matches: 12. Germline V gene sequence: CDR1 SGHKS, CDR2 YYEKEE (reference sequence). The CDR3 extends over 18 amino acids. The CDR3 spells CASRVNRQGGKNTGELFF. CDR3 coding DNA: TGTGCCAGCAGGGTAAATAGACAGGGGGGAAAGAACACCGGGGAGCTGTTTTTT.

The rearrangement joins TRBV28 to TRBJ1-2, with a possible D match to TRBD1 (5 bases). From germline, CDR1 is MDHEN and CDR2 SYDVKM. V gave up 2 bases and J gave up 4 bases, with 8 bases separating them. There are 13 residues in the CDR3. This CDR3 reads CASSLQGSYGYTF. The DNA of the CDR3 is TGTGCCAGCAGTTTACAGGGAAGCTATGGCTACACCTTC.

This chain connects TRBV6-5 to TRBJ2-1, with 8 nucleotides matching TRBD2. The CDR3 totals 16 residues. Germline loops: CDR1 MNHEY, CDR2 SVGAGI. Trimming at V came to 4 bases and at J to 10 bases, leaving 15 bases not matched to a gene. In DNA form, the CDR3 reads TGTGCCAGCAGTTCCCCGGCGGGGGGCTCCCGCGGGGAGCAGTTCTTC. This gives the protein CASSSPAGGSRGEQFF.

This clone was detected a few times. V usage is TRBV7-6 and J usage is TRBJ2-3; TRBD1 agrees at 7 bases. Per germline, CDR1 SGHVS and CDR2 FNYEAQ. V lost 6 bases and J lost 8; bases outside the gene matches: 14. This CDR3 is built from 15 residues. The CDR3 coding sequence is TGTGCCAGCAGGTCCGCTAGGGGGCCCGCAGGTACGCAGTATTTT. It yields the protein CASRSARGPAGTQYF. Filled out from reference TRBV7-6 and TRBJ2-3, the complete variable domain reads GAGVSQSPRYKVTKRGQDVALRCDPISGHVSLYWYRQALGQGPEFLTYFNYEAQQDKSGLPNDRFSAERPEGSISTLTIQRTEQRDSAMYRCASRSARGPAGTQYFGPGTRLTVL.

V gene TRBV11-2 combines with J gene TRBJ1-2; 8 nucleotides agree with TRBD1. Germline assignment: CDR1 SGHAT and CDR2 FQNNGV. V lost 1 base to trimming and J lost 8 bases; unmatched junction nucleotides: 18. This CDR3 region has 18 residues. The CDR3 protein is CASSLGAGQGITLGGYTF. CDR3 nucleotide sequence: TGTGCCAGCAGCTTAGGCGCCGGACAGGGTATTACGTTGGGGGGCTACACCTTC.

The V and J genes are TRBV30 and TRBJ1-4, with 9 bases matching TRBD1. Looked up from germline, CDR1 is GTSNPN and CDR2 is SVGIG (reference sequence). V shed 2 bases and J 8 bases; nucleotides not matched to a gene: 9. This CDR3 is 15 amino acids long. The CDR3 protein is CAWSPADRGGEKLFF. The CDR3 DNA is TGTGCCTGGAGTCCCGCGGACAGGGGAGGGGAAAAACTGTTTTTT.

The rearrangement uses TRBV2 and TRBJ1-4, with a tentative D call TRBD1 (6 bases). The CDR3 has 12 residues. Germline V gene data show CDR1 as SNHLY and CDR2 as FYNNEI. V lost 6 bases to trimming and J lost 12 bases, with 14 bases between them. For the CDR3, the DNA is TGTGCCAGCAGCTCAACAGGGTTGGAACTGTTTTTT. It specifies CASSSTGLELFF. Complete variable domain (other parts from reference TRBV2 and TRBJ1-4): EPEVTQTPSHQVTQMGQEVILRCVPISNHLYFYWYRQILGQKVEFLVSFYNNEISEKSEIFDDQFSVERPDGSNFTLKIRSTKLEDSAMYFCASSSTGLELFFGSGTQLSVL.

This chain connects TRBV19 to TRBJ2-1; 8 bases map to TRBD1. CDR1 is LNHDA, CDR2 SQIVND, per germline (reference sequence). J lost 2 bases, V lost 10 bases, and 4 bases had no gene match. The CDR3 has 13 residues. This chain's CDR3 is CATSGGPYNEQFF. Written as DNA, the CDR3 is TGTGCCACCTCAGGGGGCCCCTACAATGAGCAGTTCTTC.

The genes are TRBV5-1 and TRBJ2-2; 12 positions match TRBD2. J lost 4 bases, V lost 4 bases, and 8 bases had no gene match. The CDR3 has 17 amino acids. CDR1 is SGHRS and CDR2 is YFSETQ in the germline V gene. CDR3 nucleotides: TGCGCCAGCAGCGAACTAGCGGGGGGAGGATTCACCGGGGAGCTGTTTTTT. This encodes CASSELAGGGFTGELFF.

This rearrangement joins TRBV11-2 to TRBJ2-7; no clear D. The germline V gene encodes CDR1 SGHAT and CDR2 FQNNGV. This CDR3 contains 15 residues. V was pared by 7 bases and J by 0 bases, with 16 bases between. The CDR3 sequence: CASTTSAHYSYEQYF. Here the CDR3 DNA reads TGTGCCAGCACTACTTCTGCTCACTACTCCTACGAGCAGTACTTC.

CDR3 sequence reads: CASSTGTGSPLHF. In DNA, the CDR3 is TGCGCCAGCAGCACCGGGACTGGTTCACCCCTCCACTTT. The chain uses TRBV5-1 and TRBJ1-6; D possibly corresponds to TRBD1 (5 bases). The V end lost 4 bases, the J end lost 9 bases, and 11 bases lay between the germline ends. Per the germline V gene, CDR1 is SGHRS and CDR2 is YFSETQ. The CDR3 totals 13 residues.

V gene TRBV30 combines with J gene TRBJ1-1; D gene unclear. The CDR3 contains 13 residues. Germline CDR1 GTSNPN, CDR2 SVGIG (reference sequence). Trimming removed 0 bases from V and 1 base from J, with 6 bases in between. DNA for the CDR3: TGTGCCTGGAGTGTACTCGGGAACACTGAAGCTTTCTTT. Translated, it gives CAWSVLGNTEAFF.

The chain carries TRBV18 and TRBJ1-6; D not resolved. This CDR3 has 15 residues. Trimming removed 2 bases at V and 8 bases at J, with 13 bases between. Germline CDR1 and CDR2: KGHSH and LQKENI. The CDR3 region has the DNA TGTGCCAGCTCACCATCGTGGCCTGGGGATTCACCCCTCCACTTT. As protein: CASSPSWPGDSPLHF.

The genes are TRBV12-3 or TRBV12-4 and TRBJ2-7, with D unclear. V lost 2 bases to trimming and J lost 5 bases, with 10 bases between them. The CDR3 length is 13 residues. The CDR3 is CASSLSQVNEQYF. CDR3 DNA: TGTGCCAGCAGTTTAAGCCAGGTCAACGAGCAGTACTTC.

The chain has TRBV28 and TRBJ1-2; the D is unclear. This CDR3 is 13 amino acids long. The V end was cut by 3 bases, the J end by 2 bases, with 7 bases between. From germline, CDR1 is MDHEN and CDR2 SYDVKM. The CDR3 nucleotides are TGTGCCAGCAGTTTTGTTGTAAACTATGGCTACACCTTC. This translates into CASSFVVNYGYTF.

The chain employs TRBV28 and TRBJ1-6; possible D gene TRBD1, 5 bases. Germline CDR1 and CDR2: MDHEN and SYDVKM. This CDR3 has 10 residues. Deletions cut 8 bases from V and 14 bases from J, with 10 bases between. The CDR3 coding sequence is TGTGCCAGCGGCCTGGGGGCCCTCCACTTT. Translating it yields CASGLGALHF.

This clone has only a few counts. The CDR3 region has the DNA TGTGCCATCAGTGTTGGGCAGGCAAATTCACCCCTCCACTTT. It translates to CAISVGQANSPLHF. V and J are TRBV10-3 and TRBJ1-6, with D unresolved. Germline V gene lookup returns CDR1 ENHRY and CDR2 SYGVKD. CDR3 length equals 14 residues. Trimming shortened V by 4 bases and J by 7 bases, and 11 bases separated the two germline ends.

The chain is built from TRBV18 and TRBJ2-2; unclear D gene. Trimming cost V 2 bases and J 0 bases, with 13 bases left between them. The CDR3 runs to 17 residues. The germline V gene encodes CDR1 KGHSH and CDR2 LQKENI. The CDR3 region is CASSPRVGKTNTGELFF. CDR3 DNA: TGTGCCAGCTCACCAAGGGTCGGCAAAACGAACACCGGGGAGCTGTTTTTT.